Each of the 9 T cell receptor beta chains below was sequenced from the same sample in a study of CD8+ T cells in alopecia areata. Treatment meaning: oral pan-JAK inhibitor, 5-10 mg twice daily. It was cDNA, reverse transcribed from extracted RNA, that served as the sequencing template. Measured with immunoSEQ multiplex PCR; TCRdb has only the in-frame clones, and not every one. The data contain about 270,000 clones, about 62% of them singletons. The material sequenced was CD4+ T cells sorted from blood, taken at week 52, from a patient treated with tofacitinib. All receptors come from a human donor with alopecia areata.

V is TRBV9 and J is TRBJ2-5; 11 bases line up with TRBD2. In germline, CDR1 is SGDLS, CDR2 YYNGEE. CDR3 length: 19 amino acids. The V gene end was trimmed by 4 bases and the J gene end by 5 bases; junction bases not matched to a gene: 19. The CDR3 nucleotides read TGTGCCAGCAGCCCAGAGCAATTAGCGGGGGGGAAATGGTCGGAGACCCAGTACTTC. It yields the protein CASSPEQLAGGKWSETQYF.

The CDR3 DNA is TGTGCCAGCAGTACCCAGGGGGCCTACTATGGCTACACCTTC. It translates to CASSTQGAYYGYTF. This chain connects TRBV6-5 to TRBJ1-2, with 8 bases that match TRBD1. The CDR3 contains 14 residues. Germline loops: CDR1 MNHEY, CDR2 SVGAGI. Unmatched junction bases numbered 5, after V lost 5 bases and J lost 3 bases.

The rearrangement joins TRBV5-4 to TRBJ2-7; D ambiguous. The germline CDR1 and CDR2 sequences are SGHNT and YYREEE (reference sequence). This CDR3 region has 15 residues. Deletions cut 0 bases from V and 2 bases from J, with 12 bases between. CDR3 nucleotides: TGTGCCAGCAGCTTGGCCGGAGAAAAACCCTACGAGCAGTACTTC. Translating it yields CASSLAGEKPYEQYF. Using reference TRBV5-4 and TRBJ2-7 for the parts outside the CDR3, the full variable domain is ETGVTQSPTHLIKTRGQQVTLRCSSQSGHNTVSWYQQALGQGPQFIFQYYREEENGRGNFPPRFSGLQFPNYSSELNVNALELDDSALYLCASSLAGEKPYEQYFGPGTRLTVT.

This clone came up a few times. The chain carries TRBV29-1 and TRBJ2-1; D remains ambiguous. The CDR3 length is 12 residues. V lost 6 bases and J 8 bases, leaving 14 bases between the germline ends. From germline, CDR1 is SQVTM and CDR2 ANQGSEA. CDR3 protein: CSVGRGFDEQFF. The CDR3 nucleotides are TGCAGCGTAGGACGTGGTTTTGATGAGCAGTTCTTC.

J is TRBJ1-5 and V is TRBV2, with 7 bases that match TRBD1. Per the germline V gene, CDR1 is SNHLY and CDR2 is FYNNEI. V was pared by 4 bases and J by 2 bases, with 8 bases of the junction left unmatched. The CDR3 has 16 residues. CDR3: CASSGGTAIGNQPQHF. Written as DNA, the CDR3 is TGTGCCAGCAGTGGTGGGACAGCCATAGGCAATCAGCCCCAGCATTTT.

This clone was observed once. V is TRBV29-1 and J is TRBJ2-3; 9 positions match TRBD1. This CDR3 comprises 14 residues. Germline V gene data show CDR1 as SQVTM and CDR2 as ANQGSEA. V lost 6 bases to trimming and J lost 2 bases; unmatched junction nucleotides: 6. DNA for the CDR3: TGCAGCGTCGGCCGACAGGGGGTCACAGATACGCAGTATTTT. Protein: CSVGRQGVTDTQYF.

In this sample, this clone turned up once. V is TRBV5-4 and J is TRBJ2-7, with 8 bases fitting TRBD2. There are 16 residues in the CDR3. In germline, CDR1 is SGHNT, CDR2 YYREEE (reference sequence). V shed 4 bases and J 6 bases; nucleotides not matched to a gene: 15. CDR3 in DNA: TGTGCCAGCAGCCCTTGGGGGACTAGAATGGTCGCCGAGCAGTACTTC. Its translation is CASSPWGTRMVAEQYF.

The V call is TRBV4-3, the J call TRBJ2-1; 11 bases are a match to TRBD2. Germline V gene sequence: CDR1 LGHNA, CDR2 YSLEER. The CDR3 is 14 amino acids. The J segment lost 9 bases and the V segment lost 1 base, leaving 2 bases of the junction unmatched. The CDR3 loop is CASSQGGLAGEQFF. The CDR3 nucleotides are TGCGCCAGCAGCCAAGGCGGACTAGCGGGTGAGCAGTTCTTC.

Details on this clone: Other DNA sequences in the same sample also yield this CDR3. This sequence joins TRBV7-8 and TRBJ2-2; 15 bases match TRBD2. This CDR3 has 17 residues. CDR1 is SGHVS and CDR2 is FQNEAQ in the germline V gene. With V trimmed by 5 bases and J by 4 bases, 5 bases remained unmatched. In nucleotides, the CDR3 is TGTGCCAGCAGCCCCAGGACTAGCGGGGGGGGCACCGGGGAGCTGTTTTTT. Translation gives CASSPRTSGGGTGELFF.